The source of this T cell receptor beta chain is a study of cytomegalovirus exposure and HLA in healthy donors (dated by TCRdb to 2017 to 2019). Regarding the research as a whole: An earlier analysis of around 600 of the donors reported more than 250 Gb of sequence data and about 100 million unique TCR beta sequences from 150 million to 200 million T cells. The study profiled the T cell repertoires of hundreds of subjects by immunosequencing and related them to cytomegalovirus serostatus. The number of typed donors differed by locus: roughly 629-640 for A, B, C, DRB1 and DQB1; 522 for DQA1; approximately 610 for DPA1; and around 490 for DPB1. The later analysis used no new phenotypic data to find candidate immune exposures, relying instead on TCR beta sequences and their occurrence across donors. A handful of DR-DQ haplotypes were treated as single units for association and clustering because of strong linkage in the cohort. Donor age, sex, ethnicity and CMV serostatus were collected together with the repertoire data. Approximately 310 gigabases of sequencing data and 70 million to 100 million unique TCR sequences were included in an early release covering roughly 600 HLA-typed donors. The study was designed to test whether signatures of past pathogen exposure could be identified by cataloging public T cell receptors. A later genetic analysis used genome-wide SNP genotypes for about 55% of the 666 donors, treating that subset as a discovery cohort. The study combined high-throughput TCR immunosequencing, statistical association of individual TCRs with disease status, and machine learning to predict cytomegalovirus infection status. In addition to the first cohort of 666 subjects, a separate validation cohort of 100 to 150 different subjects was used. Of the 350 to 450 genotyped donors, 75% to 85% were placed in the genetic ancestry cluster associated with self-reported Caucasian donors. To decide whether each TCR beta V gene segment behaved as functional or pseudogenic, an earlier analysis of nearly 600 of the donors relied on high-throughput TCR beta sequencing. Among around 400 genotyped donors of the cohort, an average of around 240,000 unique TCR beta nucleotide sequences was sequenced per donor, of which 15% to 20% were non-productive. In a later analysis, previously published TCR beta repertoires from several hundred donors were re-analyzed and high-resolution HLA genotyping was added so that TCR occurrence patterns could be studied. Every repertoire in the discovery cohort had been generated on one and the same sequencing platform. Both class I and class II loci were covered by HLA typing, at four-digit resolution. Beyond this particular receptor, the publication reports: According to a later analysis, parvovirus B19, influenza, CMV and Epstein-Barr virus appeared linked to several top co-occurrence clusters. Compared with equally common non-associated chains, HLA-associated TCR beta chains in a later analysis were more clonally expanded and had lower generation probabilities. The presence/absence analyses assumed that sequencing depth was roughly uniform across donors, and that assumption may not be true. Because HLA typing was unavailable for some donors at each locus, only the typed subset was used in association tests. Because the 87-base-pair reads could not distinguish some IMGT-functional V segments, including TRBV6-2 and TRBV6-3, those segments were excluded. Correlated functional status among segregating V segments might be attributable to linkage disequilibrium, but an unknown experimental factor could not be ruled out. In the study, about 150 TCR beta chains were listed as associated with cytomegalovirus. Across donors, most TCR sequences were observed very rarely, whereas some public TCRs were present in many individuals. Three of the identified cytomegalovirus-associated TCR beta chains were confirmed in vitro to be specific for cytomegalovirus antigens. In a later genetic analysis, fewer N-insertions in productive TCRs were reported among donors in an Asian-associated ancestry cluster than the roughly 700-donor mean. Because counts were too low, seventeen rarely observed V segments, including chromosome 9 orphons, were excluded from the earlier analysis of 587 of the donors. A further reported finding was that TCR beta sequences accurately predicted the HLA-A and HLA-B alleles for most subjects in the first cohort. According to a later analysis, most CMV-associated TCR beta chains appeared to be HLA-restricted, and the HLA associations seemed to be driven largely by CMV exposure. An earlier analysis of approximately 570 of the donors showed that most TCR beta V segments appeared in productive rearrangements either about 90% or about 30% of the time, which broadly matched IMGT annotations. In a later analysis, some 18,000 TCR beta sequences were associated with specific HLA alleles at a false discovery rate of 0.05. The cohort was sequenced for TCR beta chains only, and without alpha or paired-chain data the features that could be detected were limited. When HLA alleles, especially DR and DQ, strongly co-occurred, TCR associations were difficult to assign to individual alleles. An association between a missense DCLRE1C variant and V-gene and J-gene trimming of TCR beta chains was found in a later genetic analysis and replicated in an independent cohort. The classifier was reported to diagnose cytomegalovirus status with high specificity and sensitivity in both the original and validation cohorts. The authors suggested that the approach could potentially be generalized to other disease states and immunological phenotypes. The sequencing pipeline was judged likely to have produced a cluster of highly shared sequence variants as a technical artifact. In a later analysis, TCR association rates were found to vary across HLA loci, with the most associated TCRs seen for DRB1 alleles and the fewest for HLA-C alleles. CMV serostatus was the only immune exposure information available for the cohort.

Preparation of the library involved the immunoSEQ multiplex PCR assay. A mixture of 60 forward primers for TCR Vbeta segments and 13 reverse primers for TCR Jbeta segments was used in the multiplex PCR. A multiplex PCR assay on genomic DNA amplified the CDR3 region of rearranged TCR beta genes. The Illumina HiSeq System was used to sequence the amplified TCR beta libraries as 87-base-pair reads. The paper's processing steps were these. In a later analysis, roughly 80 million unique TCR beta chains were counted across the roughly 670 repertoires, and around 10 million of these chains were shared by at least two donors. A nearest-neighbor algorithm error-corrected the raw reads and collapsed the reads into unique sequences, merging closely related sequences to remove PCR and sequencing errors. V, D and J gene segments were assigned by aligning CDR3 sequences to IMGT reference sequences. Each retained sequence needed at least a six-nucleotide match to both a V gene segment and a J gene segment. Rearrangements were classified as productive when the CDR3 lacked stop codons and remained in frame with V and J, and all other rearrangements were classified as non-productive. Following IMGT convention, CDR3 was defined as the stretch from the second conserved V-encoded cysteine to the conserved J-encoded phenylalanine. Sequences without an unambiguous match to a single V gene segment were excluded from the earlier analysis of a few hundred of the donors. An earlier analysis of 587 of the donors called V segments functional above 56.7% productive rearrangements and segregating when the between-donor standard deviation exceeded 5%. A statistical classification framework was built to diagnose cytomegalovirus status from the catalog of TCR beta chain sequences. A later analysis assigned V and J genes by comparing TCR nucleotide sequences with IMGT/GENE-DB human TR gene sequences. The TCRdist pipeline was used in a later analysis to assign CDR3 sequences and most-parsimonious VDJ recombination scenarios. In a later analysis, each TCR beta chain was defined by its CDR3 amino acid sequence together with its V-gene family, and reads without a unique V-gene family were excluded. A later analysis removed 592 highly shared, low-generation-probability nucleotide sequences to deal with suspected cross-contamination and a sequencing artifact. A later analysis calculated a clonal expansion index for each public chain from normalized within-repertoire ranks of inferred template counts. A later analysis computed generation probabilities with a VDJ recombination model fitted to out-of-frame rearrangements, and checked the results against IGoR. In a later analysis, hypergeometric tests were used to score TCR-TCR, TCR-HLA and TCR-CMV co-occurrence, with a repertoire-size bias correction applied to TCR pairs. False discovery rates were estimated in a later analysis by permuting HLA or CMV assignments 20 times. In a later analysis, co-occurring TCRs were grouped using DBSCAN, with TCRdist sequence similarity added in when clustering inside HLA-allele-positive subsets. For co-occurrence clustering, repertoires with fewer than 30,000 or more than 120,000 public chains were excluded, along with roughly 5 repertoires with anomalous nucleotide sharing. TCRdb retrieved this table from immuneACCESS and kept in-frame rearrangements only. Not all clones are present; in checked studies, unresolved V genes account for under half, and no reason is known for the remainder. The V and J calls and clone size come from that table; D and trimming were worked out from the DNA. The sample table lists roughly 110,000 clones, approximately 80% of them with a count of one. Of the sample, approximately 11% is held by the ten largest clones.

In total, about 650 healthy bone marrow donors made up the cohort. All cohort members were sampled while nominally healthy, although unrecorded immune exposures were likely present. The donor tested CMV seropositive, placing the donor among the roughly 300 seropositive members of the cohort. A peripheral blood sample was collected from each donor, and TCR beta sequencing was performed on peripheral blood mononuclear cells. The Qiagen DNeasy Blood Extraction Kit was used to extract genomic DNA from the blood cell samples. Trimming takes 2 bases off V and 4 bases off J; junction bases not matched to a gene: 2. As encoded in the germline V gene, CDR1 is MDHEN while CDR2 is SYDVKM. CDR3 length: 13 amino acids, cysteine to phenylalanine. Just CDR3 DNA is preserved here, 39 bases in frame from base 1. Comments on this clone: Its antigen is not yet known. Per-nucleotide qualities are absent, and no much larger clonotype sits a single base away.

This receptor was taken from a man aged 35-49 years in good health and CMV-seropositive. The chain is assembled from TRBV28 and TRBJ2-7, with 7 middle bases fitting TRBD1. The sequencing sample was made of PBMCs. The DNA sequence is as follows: TGTGCCAGCAGTTTAAGGGACAGATACGAGCAGTACTTC. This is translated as CASSLRDRYEQYF. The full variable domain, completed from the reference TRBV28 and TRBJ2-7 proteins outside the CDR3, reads DVKVTQSSRYLVKRTGEKVFLECVQDMDHENMFWYRQDPGLGLRLIYFSYDVKMKEKGDIPEGYSVSREKKERFSLILESASTNQTSMYLCASSLRDRYEQYFGPGTRLTVT.